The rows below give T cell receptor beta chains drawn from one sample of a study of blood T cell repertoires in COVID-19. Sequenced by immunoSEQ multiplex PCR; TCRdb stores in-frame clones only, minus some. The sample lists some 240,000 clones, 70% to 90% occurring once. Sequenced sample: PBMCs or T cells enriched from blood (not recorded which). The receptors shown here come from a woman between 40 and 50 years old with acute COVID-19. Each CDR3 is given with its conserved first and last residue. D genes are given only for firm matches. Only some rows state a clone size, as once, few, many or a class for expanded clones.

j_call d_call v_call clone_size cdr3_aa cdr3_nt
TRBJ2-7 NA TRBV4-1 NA CASSPLAGSTYEQYF TGCGCCAGCAGCCCACTTGCGGGTTCAACCTACGAGCAGTACTTC
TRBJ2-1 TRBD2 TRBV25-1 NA CAVGLAGHNEQFF TGTGCCGTGGGACTAGCGGGCCACAATGAGCAGTTCTTC
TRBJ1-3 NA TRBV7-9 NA CASSQRGNTIYF TGTGCCAGCAGCCAGAGGGGAAACACCATATATTTT
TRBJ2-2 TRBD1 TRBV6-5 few CASTLRGGGTGELFF TGTGCCAGCACCTTAAGAGGGGGCGGCACCGGGGAGCTGTTTTTT
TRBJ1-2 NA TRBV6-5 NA CASTNGSANYGYTF TGTGCCAGCACCAACGGGTCGGCTAACTATGGCTACACCTTC
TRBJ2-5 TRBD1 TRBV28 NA CASRTGEQETQYF TGTGCCAGCAGGACAGGGGAGCAAGAGACCCAGTACTTC
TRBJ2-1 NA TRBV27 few CASSARGSPYDEQFF TGTGCCAGCAGTGCTCGGGGTTCGCCTTACGATGAGCAGTTCTTC
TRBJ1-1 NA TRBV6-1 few CASSEREGDTEAFF TGTGCCAGCAGTGAACGAGAGGGGGACACTGAAGCTTTCTTT
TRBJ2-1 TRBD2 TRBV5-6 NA CASSTGLAGGPRYNEQFF TGTGCCAGCAGCACGGGACTAGCGGGAGGGCCTCGGTACAATGAGCAGTTCTTC
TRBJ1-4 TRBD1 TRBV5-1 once CASSLDTGGGEKLFF TGCGCCAGCAGCTTGGACACAGGGGGCGGTGAAAAACTGTTTTTT
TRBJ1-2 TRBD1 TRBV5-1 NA CASSLGTGNYGYTF TGCGCCAGCAGCTTGGGGACAGGGAACTATGGCTACACCTTC
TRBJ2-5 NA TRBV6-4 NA CASSDSGGGGPETQYF TGTGCCAGCAGTGACTCAGGCGGGGGCGGGCCAGAGACCCAGTACTTC
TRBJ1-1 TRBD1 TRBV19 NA CASTRQGMNTEAFF TGTGCCAGTACTAGACAGGGGATGAACACTGAAGCTTTCTTT
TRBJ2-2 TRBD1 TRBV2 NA CASSRQGGDTGELFF TGTGCCAGCAGTCGACAGGGGGGTGACACCGGGGAGCTGTTTTTT
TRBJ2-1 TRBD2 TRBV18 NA CASSPHSSGRDEQFF TGTGCCAGCTCACCTCACTCTAGCGGGAGGGATGAGCAGTTCTTC
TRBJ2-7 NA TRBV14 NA CASSQEGETNYEQYF TGTGCCAGCAGCCAAGAAGGGGAAACTAACTACGAGCAGTACTTC
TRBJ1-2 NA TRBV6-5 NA CASSNRDSYTF TGTGCCAGCAGTAACAGGGACAGCTACACCTTC
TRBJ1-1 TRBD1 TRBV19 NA CASSIRGTGGFNTEAFF TGTGCCAGTAGTATAAGAGGGACAGGGGGCTTCAACACTGAAGCTTTCTTT
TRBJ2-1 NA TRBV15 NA CATSSSRGSVGHNEQFF TGTGCCACCAGCAGCAGTCGAGGTAGCGTCGGCCACAATGAGCAGTTCTTC
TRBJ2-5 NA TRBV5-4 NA CASSSRDSQETQYF TGTGCCAGCAGCTCCCGGGACTCCCAAGAGACCCAGTACTTC
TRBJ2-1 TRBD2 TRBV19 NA CATTGTSGTSSYNEQFF TGTGCCACCACAGGGACTAGCGGGACGAGCTCCTACAATGAGCAGTTCTTC
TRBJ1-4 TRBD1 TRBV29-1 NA CSVGSTGTNEKLFF TGCAGCGTCGGGTCGACAGGGACTAATGAAAAACTGTTTTTT
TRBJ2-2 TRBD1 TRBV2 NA CASTGQGKAGELFF TGTGCCAGTACCGGACAGGGGAAAGCCGGGGAGCTGTTTTTT
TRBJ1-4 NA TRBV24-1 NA CATRGQPNEKLFF TGTGCCACCCGGGGACAACCTAATGAAAAACTGTTTTTT
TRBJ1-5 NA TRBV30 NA CAWTATAGQPQHF TGTGCCTGGACCGCCACCGCAGGTCAGCCCCAGCATTTT
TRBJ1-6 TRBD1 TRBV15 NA CATSPGQGNSPLHF TGTGCCACCAGTCCTGGACAGGGGAATTCACCCCTCCACTTT
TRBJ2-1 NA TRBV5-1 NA CASSLGAEGEQFF TGCGCCAGCAGCTTGGGGGCGGAGGGTGAGCAGTTCTTC
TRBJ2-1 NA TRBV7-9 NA CASSLAPSTGYQFF TGTGCCAGCAGCTTAGCCCCCTCAACAGGGTATCAGTTCTTC
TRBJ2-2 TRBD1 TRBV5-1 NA CASSNGQGANGELFF TGCGCCAGCAGCAACGGACAGGGGGCCAACGGGGAGCTGTTTTTT
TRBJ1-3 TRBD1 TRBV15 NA CATSRETGGSGNTIYF TGTGCCACCAGCAGAGAGACAGGGGGCTCTGGAAACACCATATATTTT
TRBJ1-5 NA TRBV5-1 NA CASSLGGYSNQPQHF TGCGCCAGCAGCTTGGGCGGGTATAGCAATCAGCCCCAGCATTTT
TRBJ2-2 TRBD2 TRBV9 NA CASSVVSGRLVTGELFF TGTGCCAGCAGCGTAGTCAGCGGGAGGTTGGTCACCGGGGAGCTGTTTTTT
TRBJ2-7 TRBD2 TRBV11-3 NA CASSFGTSGRATEQYF TGTGCCAGCAGCTTTGGGACTAGCGGGAGGGCCACCGAGCAGTACTTC
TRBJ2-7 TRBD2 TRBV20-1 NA CSASLAVPPYEQYF TGCAGTGCTAGTCTAGCGGTACCTCCCTACGAGCAGTACTTC
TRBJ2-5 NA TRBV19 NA CASSMGGYRGQETQYF TGTGCCAGTAGTATGGGTGGCTACCGCGGCCAAGAGACCCAGTACTTC
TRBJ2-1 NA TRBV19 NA CASSQLAGNEQFF TGTGCCAGTAGTCAACTAGCTGGCAATGAGCAGTTCTTC
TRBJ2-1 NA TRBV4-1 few CASSHLSSGLGNEQFF TGCGCCAGCAGCCACCTCTCGAGCGGTCTGGGAAATGAGCAGTTCTTC
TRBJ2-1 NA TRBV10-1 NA CASSESDSSYNEQFF TGCGCCAGCAGTGAGTCGGACAGCTCCTACAATGAGCAGTTCTTC
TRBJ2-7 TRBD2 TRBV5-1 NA CASSPPLAGGVEQYF TGCGCCAGCAGCCCCCCCTTGGCGGGAGGGGTCGAGCAGTACTTC
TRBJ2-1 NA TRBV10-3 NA CATRDRSYNEQFF TGTGCCACCCGAGACAGGAGTTACAATGAGCAGTTCTTC
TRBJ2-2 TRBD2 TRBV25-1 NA CASSEIGTSGKNTGELFF TGTGCCAGCAGTGAGATCGGGACTAGCGGGAAAAACACCGGGGAGCTGTTTTTT